The following is a TCR beta chain sequence with its context. This clonotype has at least ten counts. Its binding antigen is unknown. Base qualities are not provided; no much larger clone lies one nucleotide away. For repertoire sequencing, the TCR beta CDR3 regions were amplified from RNA transcripts. HTBI primers and the Qiagen OneStep RT-PCR kit were used in a first-round RT-PCR, which was followed by a second-round multiplex PCR, size selection and purification. Sequencing of the libraries was carried out on an Illumina HiSeq2000 in paired-end mode with 100 bp reads. Concerning the study's data processing: SOAPnuke was used for read processing, and reads with adapters, uncalled bases, a mean Phred below 15, or no exact constant-primer or identifier match were discarded. COPE v1.2.5 was used to merge the high-quality paired reads. Clonotypes were defined as unique nucleotide sequences and were aligned to IMGT TRB V, D and J references using MiTCR v1.1. Only V-J combinations with frequency above 0.0001 were analysed, covering over 99% of repertoires. A TCR clonal expansion and chaos score per V-J combination was defined as the ratio of F50 clonal expansion to chaos observed in the TCRdist matrix. Welch's t-statistics and random forest were used to narrow the features down to 10 to 15 V-J combinations, which were then fed into a naive Bayes classifier. The Morisita-Horn index was used to measure how similar the thyroid and blood repertoires were. The raw public data were reprocessed by TCRdb itself: fastp quality trimming at Q25, MiXCR clonotype calling, in-frame beta chains only. All rows with the same CDR3 protein become a single entry with the most common DNA and genes. These V and J calls originate from TCRdb's pipeline instead of the authors' own analysis. Across this sample there are almost 400,000 distinct CDR3 sequences, with around 17% seen only once. Clones ranked in the top ten supply 1.5% to 2% of the sample.

Ophthalmopathy patients were characterized by moderately to severely active disease, a Clinical Activity Score of at least 3, a NOSPECS grade of at least 4, and a disease duration under 3 months. Patients were excluded if they had other autoimmune diseases, uncontrolled infections, pregnancy or lactation. Clinical symptoms, serum thyroxine, TRAb, thyroid ultrasound and orbital computed tomography were used for diagnosis. PBMCs were isolated from about 9 ml of fresh peripheral blood by Ficoll-Paque density gradient centrifugation. Total RNA was extracted with Trizol reagent and quality-checked on an Agilent 2100 Bioanalyzer. The data are from a study of Graves' ophthalmopathy and Graves' hyperthyroidism (dated by TCRdb to 2016 to 2018). With respect to the entire study: Peripheral blood samples were taken at the time of initial diagnosis, before any treatment was given. The roughly 90 discovery patients were divided at random into training and test sets in a 7:3 ratio. The study used TCR beta repertoire signatures to distinguish Graves' ophthalmopathy from Graves' hyperthyroidism and to predict progression to ophthalmopathy. To explore V-J signatures that separate ophthalmopathy from hyperthyroidism, a discovery set of about 96 patients was enrolled, consisting of 43 with ophthalmopathy and approximately 57 with stable hyperthyroidism. In total, under 150 blood samples were TCR-sequenced: fewer than 50 ophthalmopathy, some 72 hyperthyroidism and roughly 17 hyperthyroidism-to-ophthalmopathy patients. An independent validation cohort was composed of some 19 hyperthyroidism patients and about 17 patients who later progressed from hyperthyroidism to ophthalmopathy. T-cell repertoires of thyroid tissue and blood were compared in 5 or 6 hyperthyroidism patients. Following sample collection, hyperthyroidism patients were given methimazole at a starting dose of 30 mg daily, and ophthalmopathy patients were given high-dose intravenous methylprednisolone.

What the work shows at the level of the full study, not this receptor alone: In cross-validation, the 13-signature model distinguished ophthalmopathy from stable hyperthyroidism with 87.88% sensitivity and approximately 81% specificity, while in the test set the corresponding values were about 80% and 75%. Sample size was not statistically predetermined, and group allocation was not concealed from the investigators. In validation, the model predicted ophthalmopathy progression with more than 70% sensitivity and about 77% specificity; 12 predicted patients were CT-confirmed with GO in a median of approximately six months. Most of the expanded thyroid clonotypes with a frequency above 0.001 were also detected in blood, and it was suggested that the thyroid immune response may be reflected by blood repertoires.

Including cysteine and phenylalanine, the CDR3 has 13 amino acids. Only the CDR3 portion is preserved as DNA: 39 bases, with reading frame beginning at the first base. V is reduced by 1 base and J by 6 bases, leaving a spacing of 6 bases between them. CDR1 and CDR2 (LNHDA, SQIVND) derive from the germline V gene (reference sequence). Sequencing used peripheral blood. The origin of this receptor is a woman aged 18-29 years with Graves' ophthalmopathy. Donor details come from another sample of the same person, matched by shared clones. The receptor chain draws on TRBV19 and TRBJ2-2, with the identity of the D gene unclear. CDR3 sequence: CASSIAGAGELFF. The sequenced DNA: TGTGCCAGTAGTATAGCAGGAGCCGGGGAGCTGTTTTTT.